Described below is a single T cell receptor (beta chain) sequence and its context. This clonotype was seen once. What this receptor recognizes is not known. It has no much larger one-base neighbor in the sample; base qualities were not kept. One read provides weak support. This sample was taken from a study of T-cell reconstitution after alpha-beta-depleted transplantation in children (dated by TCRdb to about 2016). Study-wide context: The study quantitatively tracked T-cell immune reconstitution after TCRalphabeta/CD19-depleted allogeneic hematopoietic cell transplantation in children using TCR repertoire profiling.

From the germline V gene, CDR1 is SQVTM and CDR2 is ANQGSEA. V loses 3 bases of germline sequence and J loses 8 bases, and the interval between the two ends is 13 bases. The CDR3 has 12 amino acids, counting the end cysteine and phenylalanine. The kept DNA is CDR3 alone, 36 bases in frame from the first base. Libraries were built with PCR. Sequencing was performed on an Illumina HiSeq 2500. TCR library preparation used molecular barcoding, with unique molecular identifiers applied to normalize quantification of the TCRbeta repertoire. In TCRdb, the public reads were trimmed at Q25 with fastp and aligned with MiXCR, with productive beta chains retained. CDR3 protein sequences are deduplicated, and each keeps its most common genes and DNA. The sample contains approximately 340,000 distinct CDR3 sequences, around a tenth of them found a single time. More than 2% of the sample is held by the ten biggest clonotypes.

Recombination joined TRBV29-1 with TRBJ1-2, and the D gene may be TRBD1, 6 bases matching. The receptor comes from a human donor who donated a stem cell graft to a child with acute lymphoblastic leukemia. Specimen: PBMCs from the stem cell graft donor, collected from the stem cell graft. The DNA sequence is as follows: TGCAGCGTTGATGAGGGGGGTTGGGGCTACACCTTC. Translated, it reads CSVDEGGWGYTF.